This TCR beta chain emerged from a study of shared clonotypes between healthy human individuals. Study-level information: Per-donor plates numbered three CD4 naive, three CD4 memory, two CD8 naive and one CD8 memory.

Profiling relied on immunoSEQ multiplex PCR, and the TCRdb table lists in-frame clones only, not all of them. The sample comprises some 2,000,000 clones, approximately 94% of which are singletons, and roughly 0.13% rests with the top ten. The germline CDR1 and CDR2 sequences are LGHNA and YSLEER. This CDR3 contains 13 residues. V lost 1 base, J lost 9 bases, and 7 bases lay in between. The V gene is TRBV4-3, the J gene TRBJ1-6; D unresolved. The sample taken for sequencing was naive CD4+ T cells sorted from blood. The subset denotes: CD45RA+ positively selected. The sequence was collected from a man aged 18 to 29 in good health. Written as DNA, the CDR3 is TGCGCCAGCAGCCAAGGGGTGGGTTCACCCCTCCACTTT. Residues: CASSQGVGSPLHF.